The clone carrying this T cell receptor (beta chain) has more than one count but fewer than ten. Primers used in a second PCR of roughly 6 to 11 cycles were a sample-barcoded 5' primer and a J-beta primer mix. Unique molecular identifiers of 12 random nucleotides labeled each cDNA. In TCRdb, the 5' RACE reads were re-called with MiXCR into one record per CDR3 protein. The sample consists of 1.5 million to 2 million distinct CDR3 sequences, about 28% of them appearing once. CDR3 length: 12 amino acids. V was shortened by 10 bases and J by 13 bases, with 22 bases between the two germline ends. Per the germline V gene, CDR1 is SEHNR and CDR2 is FQNEAQ (reference sequence). The data stem from a study of blood T cells in healthy people across ages.

V is TRBV7-9 and J is TRBJ1-2; D might be TRBD1 (5 bases). Sample: blood. This clonotype originated in a woman in her 30s in good health. CDR3 sequence (DNA): TGTGCCATTCAGGGTTCCAGGCCGGGTCTCACCTTC. This sequence encodes CAIQGSRPGLTF.